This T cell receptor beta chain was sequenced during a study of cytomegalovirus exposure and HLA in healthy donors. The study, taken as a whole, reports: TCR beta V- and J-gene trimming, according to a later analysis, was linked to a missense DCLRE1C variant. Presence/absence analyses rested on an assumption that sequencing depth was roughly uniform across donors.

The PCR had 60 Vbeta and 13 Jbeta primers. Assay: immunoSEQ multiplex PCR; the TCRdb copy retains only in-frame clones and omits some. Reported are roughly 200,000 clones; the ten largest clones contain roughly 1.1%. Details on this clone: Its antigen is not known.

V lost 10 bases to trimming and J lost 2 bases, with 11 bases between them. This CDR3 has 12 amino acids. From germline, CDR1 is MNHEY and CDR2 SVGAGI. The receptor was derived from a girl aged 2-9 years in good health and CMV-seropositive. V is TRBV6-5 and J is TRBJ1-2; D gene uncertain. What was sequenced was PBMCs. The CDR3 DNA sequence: TGTGCCACCCACCCGGGGAACTATGGCTACACCTTC. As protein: CATHPGNYGYTF.